This T cell receptor (beta chain) was captured by sequencing in a study of tumor and adjacent non-tumor tissue in lung cancer. The wider study: Patients were aged roughly 31 to 76, ten or so men and about five women, stage I to III.

A modified ARM-PCR protocol with three rounds of nested PCR amplified TCRbeta. Via MiXCR, TCRdb re-called the multiplex PCR reads, giving one row per CDR3 protein. The data show some 100,000 distinct CDR3 sequences, roughly two thirds seen once. This clonotype was counted many times. RNA was extracted from bulk tissue without any cell sorting. This non-tumor lung sample came from over 3 cm beyond the tumor edge. The CDR3 consists of 15 residues. Trimming shortened V by 2 bases and J by 3 bases, and 12 bases separated the two germline ends. This TCR came from a man aged 25-45 years with non-small cell lung cancer. V and J are TRBV12-3 or TRBV12-4 and TRBJ2-3; D perhaps matches TRBD2 (5 bases). Input material: distant non-tumor lung tissue. The CDR3, as DNA: TGTGCCAGCAGTTTACACAGCGGTGCGACAGATACGCAGTATTTT. Encoded protein: CASSLHSGATDTQYF.